The 16 T cell receptor beta chains in this list originate from one sample, sequenced in a study of shared clonotypes between healthy human individuals. The data were produced by immunoSEQ multiplex PCR, yet TCRdb's version contains in-frame clones alone and is incomplete. This table has approximately 1.5 million clones, approximately 98.5% appearing once. Input material: naive CD4+ T cells sorted from blood. Subset noted: CD45RA+ positively selected. These TCRs come from a man younger than 45 in good health.

The rearrangement uses TRBV5-5 and TRBJ2-7; 14 bases agree with TRBD2. This CDR3 region has 18 residues. J lost 6 bases, V lost 4 bases, and 15 bases had no gene match. Germline CDR1 reads SGHKS; CDR2 reads YYEKEE (reference sequence). Written as DNA, the CDR3 is TGTGCCAGCAGCCCTCGACGACTAGCGGGAGGGGACTGGGTCGAGCAGTACTTC. Its protein is CASSPRRLAGGDWVEQYF.

The chain recombines TRBV14 with TRBJ2-7; 10 bases are shared with TRBD1. J gave up 6 bases and V 4 bases, and 9 bases lay outside the gene matches. The CDR3 contains 15 residues. Germline CDR1 and CDR2: SGHDN and FVKESK. The CDR3 DNA reads TGTGCCAGCAGCCGTCCCGGGACAGGGGCGGGCGAGCAGTACTTC. Protein: CASSRPGTGAGEQYF.

CDR3 residues: CASSYQESSYNEQFF. CDR3 sequence (DNA): TGTGCCAGCAGTTACCAGGAAAGCTCCTACAATGAGCAGTTCTTC. The chain carries TRBV6-5 and TRBJ2-1; D is uncertain. V lost 2 bases and J lost 0, with 8 bases in between. The V gene's germline CDR1 is MNHEY and CDR2 SVGAGI. The CDR3 runs to 15 residues.

This clone occurred once. The chain is built from TRBV28 and TRBJ1-2; D may be TRBD1 (5 bases). V dropped 3 bases and J dropped 5 bases, with 13 bases sitting between them. The CDR3 has 14 amino acids. The V gene's germline CDR1 is MDHEN and CDR2 SYDVKM. CDR3 in amino acids: CASSFGAGRYGYTF. The DNA of the CDR3 is TGTGCCAGCAGTTTCGGGGCAGGGAGGTATGGCTACACCTTC.

V and J are TRBV6-6 and TRBJ2-7; TRBD1 or TRBD2 may be the D gene (6 bases each). Trimming pared 1 base from V and 1 base from J, leaving 11 bases between. This CDR3 is built from 15 residues. Germline V gene sequence: CDR1 MNHNY, CDR2 SVGAGI (reference sequence). The CDR3 DNA reads TGTGCCAGCAGTTACTGGGGGGCTAAGTCCTACGAGCAGTACTTC. As protein: CASSYWGAKSYEQYF.

The J gene is TRBJ2-7, the V gene TRBV10-3; the D gene is possibly TRBD2 (6 bases). With 7 bases removed from V and 2 bases from J, the gap between germline ends came to 18 bases. CDR1 is ENHRY, CDR2 SYGVKD, per germline. This CDR3 is built from 15 residues. For the CDR3, the DNA is TGTGCCATCACCAACAGTGGGGACTCGCCCTACGAGCAGTACTTC. Residues: CAITNSGDSPYEQYF.

The chain links TRBV5-6 to TRBJ2-2, with D maybe TRBD1 (6 bases). The CDR3 length is 16 residues. V was pared by 1 base and J by 4 bases, with 14 bases between. The V gene's germline CDR1 is SGHDT and CDR2 YYEEEE. CDR3 in amino acids: CASSLKGTKLTGELFF. The DNA of the CDR3 is TGTGCCAGCAGCTTGAAGGGGACAAAACTCACCGGGGAGCTGTTTTTT.

This chain links TRBV5-1 with TRBJ1-1; 10 positions match TRBD1. The trim removed 5 bases at V and 0 bases at J, leaving 7 bases unmatched. Per the germline V gene, CDR1 is SGHRS and CDR2 is YFSETQ. There are 16 residues in the CDR3. The DNA of the CDR3 is TGCGCCAGCAGTCAGGGACAGGGGAGGTTGAACACTGAAGCTTTCTTT. It is translated as CASSQGQGRLNTEAFF.

The chain recombines TRBV10-1 with TRBJ1-5; D uncertain. This CDR3 has 13 residues. Germline values: CDR1 WNHNN, CDR2 SYGVQD (reference sequence). V gave up 3 bases and J gave up 3 bases, with 6 bases separating them. This chain's CDR3 is CASSDSYNQPQHF. CDR3 DNA: TGCGCCAGCAGTGATAGTTACAATCAGCCCCAGCATTTT.

V is TRBV14 and J is TRBJ2-7; 7 bases are shared with TRBD2. Looked up from germline, CDR1 is SGHDN and CDR2 is FVKESK. The J segment lost 3 bases and the V segment lost 4 bases, leaving 9 bases of the junction unmatched. This CDR3 has 15 amino acids. The CDR3 region is CASSLHGEGIYEQYF. The CDR3 DNA reads as TGTGCCAGCAGCCTTCACGGGGAGGGGATCTACGAGCAGTACTTC.

The rearrangement uses TRBV19 and TRBJ2-3; a possible D gene is TRBD1 (5 bases). The CDR3 loop spans 15 amino acids. The germline V and J ends were trimmed by 6 bases and 6 bases, with 19 bases remaining between them. CDR1 is LNHDA, CDR2 SQIVND, per germline (reference sequence). CDR3 nucleotides: TGTGCCAGTAGGGTTTCCTGGGCCAGGGTGGATACGCAGTATTTT. This sequence encodes CASRVSWARVDTQYF.

The chain recombines TRBV9 with TRBJ2-5; D tentatively reads TRBD1 or TRBD2 (6 bases each). Trimming left V 4 bases short and J 5 bases short, with 12 bases between. The CDR3 has 13 amino acids. CDR1 and CDR2 (germline): SGDLS, YYNGEE. CDR3 sequence reads: CASSIRGLETQYF. The CDR3 nucleotides are TGTGCCAGCAGCATCCGGGGGCTCGAGACCCAGTACTTC.

The chain employs TRBV7-2 and TRBJ2-3; perhaps D is TRBD1 or TRBD2 (5 bases each). With 3 bases removed from V and 0 bases from J, the gap between germline ends came to 13 bases. Germline V lookup: CDR1 SGHTA, CDR2 FQGNSA. CDR3 length: 16 residues. Written as DNA, the CDR3 is TGTGCCAGCAGCTTTTCGAGGGGCGCTAGCACAGATACGCAGTATTTT. Translated, it gives CASSFSRGASTDTQYF.

The V gene is TRBV7-8, the J gene TRBJ1-2; TRBD1 agrees at 10 bases. CDR1 SGHVS and CDR2 FQNEAQ come from the germline V gene. The CDR3 extends over 14 amino acids. The V and J ends lost 5 bases and 7 bases, in that order; junction bases with no gene match: 7. Written as DNA, the CDR3 is TGTGCCAGCAGCCTCGCAAGGACAGGGGGTGGCTACACCTTC. This encodes CASSLARTGGGYTF.

The table lists this clone with a count of one. The chain employs TRBV5-6 and TRBJ2-3; TRBD2 might be the D (6 bases). Germline CDR1 is SGHDT and CDR2 is YYEEEE. The CDR3 extends over 16 amino acids. The ends were cut back, 4 bases at V and 0 bases at J, with 15 bases in the middle. The CDR3 loop reads CASSRKGLASTDTQYF. In DNA, the CDR3 is TGTGCCAGCAGCCGTAAGGGCCTAGCGAGCACAGATACGCAGTATTTT.

V usage is TRBV28 and J usage is TRBJ2-1, with D perhaps TRBD2 (6 bases). Germline V gene lookup returns CDR1 MDHEN and CDR2 SYDVKM. The CDR3 has 18 residues. V lost 1 base and J lost 5, with 21 bases in between. The CDR3 here is CASSLFLRERAWDNEQFF. As DNA, the CDR3 is TGTGCCAGCAGTTTATTCTTGAGAGAGCGGGCCTGGGACAATGAGCAGTTCTTC.